The next 31 T cell receptor beta chains were all read from a single sample in a study of vaccination and CD4 T cells after COVID-19. Treatment given: roughly 10-day PBMC culture with coronavirus spike peptide pools or control peptides (ViraFEST assay). It was before the COVID-19 pandemic (2011-2018) that the unexposed donor's CD4+ T cells were collected. Sequenced with the Oncomine TCR Beta short-read assay was DNA taken from cultured CD4+ T cells. Extraction of genomic DNA was performed on cultured CD4+ T cells. TCRdb reprocessed the PCR reads via MiXCR and lists one record per CDR3 protein. The sample contains 9,000 to 10,000 distinct CDR3 sequences, roughly 31% of which appear only once. For these receptors, no antigen is known. The material sequenced was CD4+ T cells from blood, cultured in vitro. The receptor source for this set is a human donor in good health.

The chain is built from TRBV11-3 and TRBJ2-2; tentatively, D is TRBD2 (5 bases). The CDR3 runs 13 residues. V lost 5 bases and J lost 5, with 9 bases in between. The germline V gene has CDR1 SGHNT and CDR2 YENEEA. In DNA, the CDR3 is TGTGCCAGCAGCCTCTCGGGGACCGGGGAGCTGTTTTTT. Translating it yields CASSLSGTGELFF.

By its share, this clonotype is medium-sized (0.01 to 0.1%). CDR3 sequence reads: CASSPEGYGYTF. The CDR3 nucleotides are TGTGCCAGCAGCCCGGAGGGGTATGGCTACACCTTC. The V and J genes are TRBV27 and TRBJ1-2; possibly TRBD1 for D (5 bases). Germline loops: CDR1 MNHEY, CDR2 SMNVEV (reference sequence). The CDR3 covers 12 residues. V was trimmed by 6 bases and J by 5 bases, leaving 10 bases between them.

This clonotype was counted a few times. The CDR3 DNA sequence: TGTGCCAGCAGCACGGGGGGGGGGCTGGTGGGCTACACCTTC. Translation gives CASSTGGGLVGYTF. V is TRBV7-2 and J is TRBJ1-2, with D maybe TRBD1 (6 bases). Germline CDR1 SGHTA, CDR2 FQGNSA. Trimming removed 5 bases from V and 8 bases from J, with 18 bases in between. The CDR3 covers 14 residues.

This sequence joins TRBV7-8 and TRBJ2-7, with TRBD2 as a possible D gene (5 bases). The CDR3 has 13 residues. Germline-derived CDR1 and CDR2 are SGHVS and FQNEAQ. The ends were cut back, 6 bases at V and 6 bases at J, with 15 bases in the middle. CDR3 protein: CASSLITRGEQYF. Here the CDR3 DNA reads TGTGCCAGCAGTTTGATAACTAGAGGCGAGCAGTACTTC.

The chain's CDR3 is CASSQDRGAEAFF. The CDR3 DNA sequence: TGTGCCAGCAGCCAGGACAGGGGCGCTGAAGCTTTCTTT. This rearrangement joins TRBV28 to TRBJ1-1; 9 nucleotides match TRBD1. Germline trimming cut 6 bases from V and 6 bases from J; bases unmatched to any gene: 5. This CDR3 has 13 residues. CDR1 is MDHEN and CDR2 is SYDVKM in the germline V gene.

This clonotype came up a few times. The chain has TRBV5-1 and TRBJ1-6; a weak D match, TRBD1 (5 bases). The CDR3 is 15 residues long. The germline V gene encodes CDR1 SGHRS and CDR2 YFSETQ. Trimming removed 0 bases from V and 10 bases from J, with 14 bases in between. For the CDR3, the DNA is TGCGCCAGCAGCTTGGAGGGCAGGGTGGGATCACCCCTCCACTTT. It codes for CASSLEGRVGSPLHF.

This clonotype appeared once. V is TRBV7-2 and J is TRBJ2-4; D is undetermined. Trimming pared 4 bases from V and 0 bases from J, leaving 16 bases between. The CDR3 runs to 17 residues. The germline V gene has CDR1 SGHTA and CDR2 FQGNSA. This chain's CDR3 is CASSYRLGSIAKNIQYF. The CDR3 DNA reads TGTGCCAGCAGCTACCGTCTGGGCAGCATAGCCAAAAACATTCAGTACTTC.

This clonotype was seen a handful of times. V and J are TRBV20-1 and TRBJ1-1; 7 bases agree with TRBD1. Trimming took 5 bases from V and 0 from J; bases not matched to a gene: 9. Looked up from germline, CDR1 is DFQATT and CDR2 is SNEGSKA (reference sequence). CDR3 length: 15 amino acids. CDR3 amino acids: CSAPRDRSMNTEAFF. The CDR3, as DNA: TGCAGTGCTCCCCGGGACAGAAGCATGAACACTGAAGCTTTCTTT.

The rearrangement uses TRBV18 and TRBJ1-1; possible D gene TRBD1, 5 bases. The CDR3 runs 13 residues. V lost 3 bases and J lost 7, with 12 bases in between. From germline, CDR1 is KGHSH and CDR2 LQKENI. The CDR3, as DNA: TGTGCCAGCTCACCTGGGACGGCCCTTGAAGCTTTCTTT. It translates to CASSPGTALEAFF. The full variable domain, with the rest looked up from reference TRBV18 and TRBJ1-1, is NAGVMQNPRHLVRRRGQEARLRCSPMKGHSHVYWYRQLPEEGLKFMVYLQKENIIDESGMPKERFSAEFPKEGPSILRIQQVVRGDSAAYFCASSPGTALEAFFGQGTRLTVV.

This clonotype has only a few counts. This chain connects TRBV20-1 to TRBJ2-3; 8 bases map to TRBD2. Unmatched junction bases numbered 15, after V lost 6 bases and J lost 4 bases. The CDR3 is 16 amino acids. The germline CDR1 and CDR2 sequences are DFQATT and SNEGSKA (reference sequence). Here the CDR3 reads CSARAQKRERADTQYF. CDR3 nucleotides: TGCAGTGCGCGCGCCCAGAAGCGGGAGAGGGCAGATACGCAGTATTTT.

The rearrangement uses TRBV5-6 and TRBJ1-3; D ambiguous. The length of the CDR3 is 12 residues. Deletions cut 3 bases from V and 9 bases from J, with 10 bases between. Germline-derived CDR1 and CDR2 are SGHDT and YYEEEE. CDR3 loop: CASSSRGSTIYF. CDR3 sequence (DNA): TGTGCCAGCAGCTCCCGTGGGAGCACCATATATTTT.

The rearrangement uses TRBV27 and TRBJ1-2, with 7 bases matching TRBD1. CDR3 length: 16 amino acids. The V and J ends lost 6 bases and 1 base, in that order; junction bases with no gene match: 11. Per germline, CDR1 MNHEY and CDR2 SMNVEV (reference sequence). In DNA form, the CDR3 reads TGTGCCAGCAGCATCACAGGGGCAAACCTTAACTATGGCTACACCTTC. This encodes CASSITGANLNYGYTF.

The chain carries TRBV7-9 and TRBJ1-1; no definite D call. Trimming stripped 1 base from V and 1 base from J, with 13 bases between. Germline CDR1 is SEHNR and CDR2 is FQNEAQ (reference sequence). The CDR3 runs 16 residues. The CDR3 reads CASSLGIGGGNTEAFF. The CDR3 coding sequence is TGTGCCAGCAGCTTAGGTATCGGAGGAGGGAACACTGAAGCTTTCTTT.

In its sample, this clonotype was seen a few times. The V gene is TRBV6-5, the J gene TRBJ2-5; D unclear. This CDR3 comprises 14 residues. V lost 3 bases to trimming and J lost 1 base, with 9 bases between them. CDR1 is MNHEY and CDR2 is SVGAGI in the germline V gene. CDR3 protein: CASSYRDFQETQYF. The CDR3 DNA is TGTGCCAGCAGTTATAGAGACTTCCAAGAGACCCAGTACTTC.

V usage is TRBV5-1 and J usage is TRBJ2-1; TRBD2 matches 7 bases. Germline loops: CDR1 SGHRS, CDR2 YFSETQ. The CDR3 consists of 16 residues. Unmatched junction bases numbered 6, after V lost 3 bases and J lost 0 bases. CDR3 protein: CASSYDSGNSYNEQFF. Written as DNA, the CDR3 is TGCGCCAGCAGCTATGACAGCGGGAACTCCTACAATGAGCAGTTCTTC.

This clonotype was counted between two and nine times. The chain carries TRBV6-1 and TRBJ2-7; D is undetermined. V was trimmed by 5 bases and J by 4 bases, leaving 9 bases between them. The germline V gene encodes CDR1 MNHNS and CDR2 SASEGT. The CDR3 totals 12 residues. The CDR3 bases are TGTGCCAGCAGTACTACAGCGTACGAGCAGTACTTC. As protein: CASSTTAYEQYF.

J is TRBJ1-4 and V is TRBV11-2; D not certain. The V end was cut by 5 bases, the J end by 0 bases, with 10 bases between. CDR1 is SGHAT and CDR2 is FQNNGV in the germline V gene. The CDR3 runs to 15 residues. The DNA for the CDR3 is TGTGCCAGCAGCCGACACAGTGCAACTAATGAAAAACTGTTTTTT. It specifies CASSRHSATNEKLFF.

The V and J genes are TRBV7-2 and TRBJ1-1, with 10 nucleotides matching TRBD1. Germline CDR1 is SGHTA and CDR2 is FQGNSA. The length of the CDR3 is 16 residues. V dropped 5 bases and J dropped 8; count of bases not matched to a gene: 14. CDR3 sequence reads: CASSPLLRDRGREAFF. The CDR3 DNA is TGTGCCAGCAGCCCACTCCTCCGGGACAGGGGTCGAGAAGCTTTCTTT.

This clonotype was recorded a few times. One end of the junction varies from germline; a read error may be responsible. V gene TRBV7-7 combines with J gene TRBJ2-3; D is unresolved. The CDR3 length is 15 residues. CDR1 is SSHAT and CDR2 is FNYEAQ in the germline V gene (reference sequence). The CDR3 nucleotides read TGTGCTAGCAGCAGAAACCCATCGGGCACAGATACGCAGTATTTT. It yields the protein CASSRNPSGTDTQYF.

The table lists this clonotype with a few counts. The rearrangement uses TRBV18 and TRBJ1-5; tentative D call: TRBD1 (5 bases). In germline, CDR1 is KGHSH, CDR2 LQKENI. The CDR3 extends over 15 amino acids. Trimming removed 4 bases from V and 2 bases from J, with 12 bases in between. The DNA for the CDR3 is TGTGCCAGCTCACTTGCCAGGGTTGGCAATCAGCCCCAGCATTTT. Protein: CASSLARVGNQPQHF.

This sequence joins TRBV19 and TRBJ1-2; TRBD1 agrees at 9 bases. The junction had 2 bases not matched to a gene; V was cut back by 6 bases and J by 3 bases. The length of the CDR3 is 13 residues. Germline loops: CDR1 LNHDA, CDR2 SQIVND (reference sequence). The CDR3 DNA reads as TGTGCCAGTAGGGACAGGGGTTACTATGGCTACACCTTC. It is translated as CASRDRGYYGYTF.

This chain links TRBV27 with TRBJ1-1; D might be TRBD1 (6 bases). V was shortened by 0 bases and J by 5 bases, with 7 bases between the two germline ends. CDR3 length: 13 amino acids. Per the germline V gene, CDR1 is MNHEY and CDR2 is SMNVEV (reference sequence). DNA for the CDR3: TGTGCCAGCAGTTTATCCACAGGGACTGAAGCTTTCTTT. This codes for CASSLSTGTEAFF.

The chain is built from TRBV5-4 and TRBJ1-1, with a possible D match to TRBD1 (5 bases). CDR3 length: 14 residues. The V end was cut by 4 bases, the J end by 2 bases, with 12 bases between. Looked up from germline, CDR1 is SGHNT and CDR2 is YYREEE (reference sequence). CDR3 amino acids: CASSRGGENTEAFF. As DNA, the CDR3 is TGTGCCAGCAGCCGGGGGGGGGAAAACACTGAAGCTTTCTTT. Drawing the rest from reference TRBV5-4 and TRBJ1-1, the complete variable domain is ETGVTQSPTHLIKTRGQQVTLRCSSQSGHNTVSWYQQALGQGPQFIFQYYREEENGRGNFPPRFSGLQFPNYSSELNVNALELDDSALYLCASSRGGENTEAFFGQGTRLTVV.

This clonotype came up a few times. This chain connects TRBV20-1 to TRBJ2-7; no reliable D call. Trimming cost V 4 bases and J 0 bases, with 7 bases left between them. Germline CDR1 is DFQATT and CDR2 is SNEGSKA (reference sequence). This CDR3 has 12 residues. The CDR3 here is CSATALSYEQYF. CDR3 bases: TGCAGTGCTACAGCTCTCTCCTACGAGCAGTACTTC.

The gene calls are TRBV12-3 or TRBV12-4 and TRBJ1-6; 9 bases are a match to TRBD1. The trim removed 6 bases at V and 7 bases at J, leaving 7 bases unmatched. This CDR3 is 15 amino acids long. CDR3 sequence: CASSPRDRENSPLHF. The DNA for the CDR3 is TGTGCCAGCAGCCCCAGGGACAGGGAAAATTCACCCCTCCACTTT.

This rearrangement joins TRBV20-1 to TRBJ2-1; TRBD2 might be the D (6 bases). V was pared by 0 bases and J by 0 bases, with 15 bases between. The germline CDR1 and CDR2 sequences are DFQATT and SNEGSKA (reference sequence). The CDR3 is 17 residues long. In DNA form, the CDR3 reads TGCAGTGCTAGAGATCTCGGAGCGGGCTACTCCTACAATGAGCAGTTCTTC. Its translation is CSARDLGAGYSYNEQFF.

The J gene is TRBJ2-4, the V gene TRBV11-2; D remains ambiguous. Germline V gene sequence: CDR1 SGHAT, CDR2 FQNNGV. CDR3 length equals 13 residues. V was trimmed by 5 bases and J by 8 bases, leaving 13 bases between them. CDR3 coding DNA: TGTGCCAGCAGCATTAGGGTACGGGACATTCAGTACTTC. Translation gives CASSIRVRDIQYF.

The chain has TRBV27 and TRBJ2-3; D is possibly TRBD1 or TRBD2 (5 bases each). V was cut by 5 bases and J by 0 bases, with 12 bases left in between. Per the germline V gene, CDR1 is MNHEY and CDR2 is SMNVEV (reference sequence). This CDR3 is built from 15 residues. CDR3 amino acids: CASSHRGGSTDTQYF. Written as DNA, the CDR3 is TGTGCCAGCAGTCATCGGGGCGGGAGCACAGATACGCAGTATTTT.

This clonotype was detected a few times. The gene calls are TRBV5-4 and TRBJ1-1, with unresolved D. The CDR3 is 12 amino acids. Germline values: CDR1 SGHNT, CDR2 YYREEE (reference sequence). V was clipped by 3 bases and J by 1 base, with 4 bases between them. As DNA, the CDR3 is TGTGCCAGCAGCTGGGGGAACACTGAAGCTTTCTTT. Encoded protein: CASSWGNTEAFF.

There are a few counts of this clonotype. Compared with germline, one end of the junction differs, possibly owing to a read error. The chain joins TRBV7-7 to TRBJ2-3, with D perhaps matching TRBD2 (6 bases). CDR1 is SSHAT and CDR2 is FNYEAQ in the germline V gene (reference sequence). The CDR3 spans 15 residues. CDR3 amino acids: CASSLGSGDSDTQYF. For the CDR3, the DNA is TGTGCTAGCAGCTTAGGGTCGGGAGATTCGGATACGCAGTATTTT.

The V gene is TRBV12-3 or TRBV12-4, the J gene TRBJ1-1; possibly TRBD1 for D (5 bases). There are 15 residues in the CDR3. V lost 6 bases to trimming and J lost 4 bases, with 18 bases between them. The CDR3: CASRNHLRGTTEAFF. The CDR3 DNA sequence: TGTGCCAGCAGGAACCACCTACGGGGGACCACTGAAGCTTTCTTT.